A selection of T cell receptor beta chains follows, all from one sample in a study of blood T cells in healthy people across ages. TCRdb itself ran the 5' RACE reads through MiXCR, one entry per CDR3 protein. The table has 650,000 to 1,000,000 distinct CDR3 sequences, about 37% seen once. The specimen sequenced was blood. The receptors stem from a man aged 18 to 29 in good health. Both conserved end residues are trimmed from each CDR3.

TRBJ2-5	TRBV20-1	SARVPGLEETQY
TRBJ2-2	TRBV5-1	ASSLEASGANTGELF
TRBJ2-5	TRBV20-1	SATDGKKTQY
TRBJ1-1	TRBV12-3/TRBV12-4	ASSLQFEEAF
TRBJ1-1	TRBV27	ASSLRAYTEAF
TRBJ1-1	TRBV3-1	ASSRGGSEAF
TRBJ1-1	TRBV6-6	ASSYSKYANTEAF
TRBJ1-5	TRBV4-1	ASSRAQGRDQPQH
TRBJ2-7	TRBV7-2	ASSFSRASNEQY
TRBJ1-1	TRBV25-1	ASSGRDTDNEAF
TRBJ1-5	TRBV7-9	ASSLAKVEGQPQH
TRBJ2-1	TRBV12-3/TRBV12-4	ASSSYEQF
TRBJ2-5	TRBV12-3/TRBV12-4	ASSLGGGQGRYEQY
TRBJ2-1	TRBV7-9	ASSPSPLQGQF
TRBJ1-1	TRBV7-9	ASSLIGRDTEAF
TRBJ1-1	TRBV10-2	ASREGEAEAF
TRBJ1-1	TRBV7-9	ASSSETGLSEAF
TRBJ2-5	TRBV30	AWSSDGQETQY
TRBJ2-5	TRBV12-3/TRBV12-4	ASSPTSGGAMETQY
TRBJ2-1	TRBV20-1	SARDNWDTDGNEQF
TRBJ2-7	TRBV5-6	ASSSGDNSYEQY
TRBJ2-1	TRBV7-9	ASSLVASLGETQF
TRBJ2-1	TRBV4-3	ASSQDRVGGEQF
TRBJ1-5	TRBV7-9	ASSAGDRGMYSNQPQH
TRBJ1-4	TRBV7-9	ASSDHEKLF
TRBJ1-4	TRBV24-1	ATSGTPQGADQEKLF
TRBJ2-7	TRBV12-3/TRBV12-4	ASSLRTGGFYEQY
TRBJ1-3	TRBV12-3/TRBV12-4	ASNSRLDRALSGNTIY
TRBJ1-2	TRBV7-9	ASSLDRGKGYGYT
TRBJ2-3	TRBV30	AWNQQAPETQY
TRBJ2-1	TRBV20-1	KPTSGGSSMQF
TRBJ2-5	TRBV7-2	ASSSDKTKYNEQY
TRBJ2-1	TRBV6-2/TRBV6-3	ASHYRDRGYNEQF
TRBJ1-2	TRBV2	ASSEAMGAGYGYT
TRBJ2-1	TRBV7-9	ASSLGNGQF
TRBJ2-5	TRBV3-1	ASSLRRGAVGETQY
TRBJ2-3	TRBV20-1	SARDGPDTQY
TRBJ2-1	TRBV7-8	ASSLGQLNEQF
TRBJ2-5	TRBV24-1	ATSDPQGGEETQY
TRBJ2-7	TRBV4-1	ASSHILAGLYEQY
TRBJ2-1	TRBV6-5	ASSTQTGEQF
TRBJ2-3	TRBV4-3	TSSQDGGSTDTQY
TRBJ2-5	TRBV5-1	ASSPRTSSPETQY